There are many counts of the clone carrying this TCR beta chain. The target antigen is unknown. The CDR3 carries no conserved terminal phenylalanine or tryptophan, so it likely arises from a read error. The data stem from a study of T-cell reconstitution after alpha-beta-depleted transplantation in children. General observations from the study: From surviving recipient T cells and thymic progenitors came the high day-60 TCRbeta diversity observed in some patients.

CDR3 length: 15 amino acids. Germline CDR1 SGHVS, CDR2 FQNEAQ. Trimming cost V 2 bases and J 6 bases; bases outside gene matches: 6. Unique molecular identifiers were used to barcode this TCRbeta library. Using its own MiXCR run on the PCR reads, TCRdb lists one record per CDR3 protein. This sample carries approximately 170,000 distinct CDR3 sequences, approximately 10% of them seen once, and the ten largest clones take roughly 13%. Sequenced material: PBMCs, taken before TCRalphabeta/CD19-depleted stem cell transplant. This chain links TRBV7-8 with TRBJ2-1; TRBD2 aligns across 8 bases. This sequence was found in a boy aged 2-15 years with acute myeloid leukemia, due to receive a stem cell transplant. CDR3 amino acids: CASSLMAGGPNEQFL. CDR3 nucleotide sequence: TGTGCCAGCAGCTTAATGGCGGGAGGACCCAATGAGCAGTTCCTC.